The 15 T cell receptor beta chains in this list originate from one sample, sequenced in a study of Tregs in tolerant kidney transplant recipients. This table comes from immunoSEQ multiplex PCR, and its TCRdb copy is limited to in-frame clones, with some not included. The sample holds about 48,000 clones. The specimen comprised CD4+ T cells from blood, sampled before the transplant. The origin of the receptors is a human donor who received a combined kidney and bone marrow transplant.

Concerning this clone: The sequenced fragment ends 3 residues before the CDR3 boundary, so the rest is inferred from the germline J gene. The chain carries TRBV6-2 or TRBV6-3 and TRBJ1-1, with 7 bases that match TRBD1. The CDR3 has 14 residues. The germline V gene has CDR1 MNHEY and CDR2 SVGEGT. The CDR3 bases that were read are TGTGCCAGCAGTCGCCTCCCAGGGGGAACCGAA. Encoded protein: CASSRLPGGTE. The CDR3 as a whole reads CASSRLPGGTEAFF.

Notes on this clone: The CDR3 is cut off 3 residues early in the read; its end comes from the germline J gene. The chain uses TRBV19 and TRBJ1-2; 8 nucleotides match TRBD1. V lost 5 bases, J lost 6 bases, and 5 bases stayed unmatched. CDR3 length: 13 residues. Germline-derived CDR1 and CDR2 are LNHDA and SQIVND (reference sequence). The CDR3 DNA, read in part, is TGTGCCAGTAGTCCTCGACAGGGGCATGGC. This encodes CASSPRQGHG. The CDR3 as a whole reads CASSPRQGHGYTF.

In the case of this clone: The read ends 3 residues early relative to the CDR3; the germline J gene fills the gap. The V call is TRBV20-1, the J call TRBJ1-6, with D possibly matching TRBD1 (6 bases). CDR3 size: 14 residues. Trimming removed 6 bases from V and 4 bases from J, with 13 bases in between. CDR1 and CDR2 (germline): DFQATT, SNEGSKA (reference sequence). CDR3 bases read: TGCAGTGCGTCACAGGGAGAATATAATTCACCC. Protein sequence: CSASQGEYNSP. The full CDR3 sequence reads CSASQGEYNSPLHF.

Remarks on this clone: The read terminates 3 residues before the CDR3 end, so the remaining end is supplied by the germline J gene. V and J are TRBV7-2 and TRBJ2-7; 9 bases line up with TRBD2. The CDR3 sequence is 14 residues long. Germline lookup yields CDR1 SGHTA and CDR2 FQGNSA. With V trimmed by 5 bases and J by 4 bases, 6 bases remained unmatched. The sequenced part of the CDR3 DNA is TGTGCCAGCAGCACCGGACTAGCGTTATACGAG. Its protein product is CASSTGLALYE. In full, the CDR3 is CASSTGLALYEQYF.

Comment on this clone: Read data end 3 residues before the CDR3 end; the end is taken from the germline J gene. V and J are TRBV29-1 and TRBJ1-2; 7 nucleotides line up with TRBD1. Germline CDR1 and CDR2: SQVTM and ANQGSEA. The V gene end was trimmed by 4 bases and the J gene end by 4 bases; junction bases not matched to a gene: 3. This CDR3 has 12 residues. CDR3 DNA, as far as it was read: TGCAGCGTTGCCCAGGGGGGCTATGGC. Protein: CSVAQGGYG. The whole CDR3 sequence is CSVAQGGYGYTF.

As regards this clone: The CDR3 end lies 3 residues beyond the end of the read and is filled in from the germline J gene. The chain recombines TRBV5-5 with TRBJ1-1, with TRBD1 as a possible D gene (6 bases). V was cut by 4 bases and J by 1 base, with 8 bases left in between. The CDR3 runs 13 residues. Germline loops: CDR1 SGHKS, CDR2 YYEKEE (reference sequence). The CDR3 protein is CASSRRGNTEAFF. The sequenced CDR3 bases are TGTGCCAGCAGCCGCAGGGGGAACACTGAA.

To note about this clone: The CDR3 end lies 3 residues beyond the end of the read and is filled in from the germline J gene. The chain joins TRBV10-3 to TRBJ1-1, with D unclear. The CDR3 contains 11 residues. Trimming removed 6 bases at V and 2 bases at J, with 4 bases between. Per the germline V gene, CDR1 is ENHRY and CDR2 is SYGVKD. CDR3 bases read: TGTGCCATCAGCGGTAACACTGAA. Its translation: CAISGNTE. The entire CDR3 is CAISGNTEAFF.

Of note for this clone: The CDR3 end lies 3 residues beyond the end of the read and is filled in from the germline J gene. The chain carries TRBV20-1 and TRBJ2-5; D is possibly TRBD1 (6 bases). Germline CDR1 reads DFQATT; CDR2 reads SNEGSKA (reference sequence). The CDR3 is made up of 13 amino acids. The V and J ends lost 3 bases and 1 base respectively, with 9 bases between them. The sequenced part of the CDR3 DNA is TGCAGTGCTAGCCGGACAGCCCAAGAGACC. Protein: CSASRTAQET. The CDR3 in full is CSASRTAQETQYF.

A note on this clone: The read halts 3 residues ahead of the CDR3 end, with the missing end drawn from the germline J gene. J is TRBJ2-7 and V is TRBV19; 7 bases map to TRBD1. Per germline, CDR1 LNHDA and CDR2 SQIVND (reference sequence). J gave up 3 bases and V 6 bases, and 8 bases lay outside the gene matches. This CDR3 is 14 amino acids long. CDR3 in amino acids: CASSDRQGNYEQYF. The CDR3 bases that were read are TGTGCCAGTAGCGACCGACAGGGCAACTACGAG.

As concerns this clone: The sequence runs out 3 residues before the end of the CDR3; the remainder is reconstructed from the germline J gene. This sequence joins TRBV5-6 and TRBJ1-4, with TRBD1 matching 9 bases. The V and J ends lost 3 bases and 8 bases, in that order; junction bases with no gene match: 5. The V gene's germline CDR1 is SGHDT and CDR2 YYEEEE. The CDR3 totals 14 residues. CDR3 residues: CASSSDRGWEKLFF. The DNA read from the CDR3 is TGTGCCAGCAGCTCGGACAGGGGCTGGGAAAAA.

The part of the CDR3 DNA that was read is TGCGCCAGCAGAAATCGCGACAGACGTGAG. It yields the protein CASRNRDRRE. The full-length CDR3 reads as CASRNRDRREQFF. The chain is built from TRBV23-1 and TRBJ2-1, with D maybe TRBD1 (5 bases). Read coverage stops 3 residues before the CDR3 terminus; the germline J gene supplies the remainder. TRBV23-1 counts as an open reading frame of uncertain function. V gave up 6 bases and J gave up 9 bases, with 15 bases separating them. This CDR3 has 13 amino acids.

As concerns this clone: The read ends 3 residues shy of where the CDR3 ends; the end is completed using the germline J gene. J is TRBJ2-5 and V is TRBV18; no clear D gene. V lost 1 base, J lost 5 bases, and 11 bases lay in between. Germline CDR1 is KGHSH and CDR2 is LQKENI. The CDR3 is 14 residues long. Partial CDR3 DNA: TGTGCCAGCTCACCACAGAAGGGTACGGAGACC. Amino acid sequence: CASSPQKGTET. The whole CDR3 sequence is CASSPQKGTETQYF.

About this clone: The DNA ends 3 residues before the CDR3 does, and the rest of the CDR3 is filled in from the germline J gene. V usage is TRBV7-9 and J usage is TRBJ2-3; the match to TRBD2 covers 8 bases. After removal of 1 base from V and 4 bases from J, the junction contained 1 base not matched to a gene. Germline CDR1 SEHNR, CDR2 FQNEAQ (reference sequence). This CDR3 is built from 14 residues. Incomplete CDR3 DNA: TGTGCCAGCAGCTTAGGAGCGGGAGCAGATACG. This sequence encodes CASSLGAGADT. The whole CDR3 sequence reads CASSLGAGADTQYF.

A note on this clone: The sequenced fragment ends 3 residues before the CDR3 boundary, so the rest is inferred from the germline J gene. The rearrangement links TRBV7-3 to TRBJ2-5, with unresolved D. CDR3 length equals 13 residues. The V gene lost 5 bases and the J gene lost 5 bases, with 12 bases spanning the gap. The germline gives CDR1 SGHTA, CDR2 FQGTGA. CDR3 DNA, as far as it was read: TGTGCCAGCAGCCAAAACTCGCGTGAGACC. It specifies CASSQNSRET. The complete CDR3 sequence is CASSQNSRETQYF.

As for this clone: Sequence at one end of the junction differs from germline and may be a read error. The CDR3 goes on 3 residues after the read ends, and that part is filled in from the germline J gene. The chain has TRBV7-7 and TRBJ2-2; D gene ambiguous. Per the germline V gene, CDR1 is SSHAT and CDR2 is FNYEAQ (reference sequence). The CDR3 is 13 amino acids. Here the CDR3 reads CASSLEADGELFF. CDR3 DNA, as far as it was read: TGTGCTAGCAGCTTAGAGGCAGACGGGGAG.